This T cell receptor beta chain is drawn from a study of CD8+CD57+ T cells in acquired aplastic anemia. Across the whole study: Sorted CD4+ and CD8+ cell DNA averaged around 3 ug. Healthy donor sequencing depth: 10 million to 10.8 million CD4+, under 14 million CD8+ reads.

Study results and limitations: CD8+ Simpson's diversity did not differ significantly between patients and controls. Patients and controls were found to share 25 to 30 CD8+ CDR3 sequences.

In regard to this clonotype: What it binds is not known.

It was genomic DNA that served as the template for profiling TCR beta VDJ and CDR3. TCRdb re-derived calls from the reads in MiXCR, one entry per CDR3 protein. The sample comprises 200,000 to 250,000 distinct CDR3 sequences, 34% of which are singletons, and roughly 1.1% rests with the top ten. V was trimmed by 6 bases and J by 4 bases, leaving 10 bases between them. CDR1 and CDR2 from the germline V gene are MNHNS and SASEGT. The CDR3 length is 13 residues. The TCR originated in a human donor in good health, serving as a control. The sequenced sample consisted of sorted CD4+, CD8+, or CD8+CD57+ T cells (not recorded which) from PBMCs. The V and J genes are TRBV6-1 and TRBJ1-3; no clear D gene. CDR3 residues: CASRRSMGNTIYF. Written as DNA, the CDR3 is TGTGCCAGCAGGCGCAGCATGGGAAACACCATATATTTT.